This TCR beta chain was observed in a study of CD8+CD57+ T cells in acquired aplastic anemia. Across the study: Mean DNA quantity obtained from sorted CD4+ and CD8+ cells was 3.2 ug. Overall study results and limits: In CD8+ cells, Simpson's diversity showed no significant difference between patients and controls. Overlap between patients and controls comprised roughly 28 CD8+ CDR3 sequences.

TCR beta VDJ and CDR3 profiling used genomic DNA as template. A single record per CDR3 protein comes from TCRdb applying MiXCR to the reads. The sample has hundreds of thousands of distinct CDR3 sequences; roughly 53% are singletons. The CDR3 has 15 amino acids. V dropped 4 bases and J dropped 4 bases, with 15 bases sitting between them. Germline V gene lookup returns CDR1 SGHRS and CDR2 YFSETQ. This clonotype was recorded many times. The antigen remains unidentified. CD8+CD57+ cell expansion had been shown by flow cytometry in patients chosen for sequencing. This receptor was identified in a human donor with aplastic anemia. The rearrangement links TRBV5-1 to TRBJ1-3; D is unclear. Sequencing input: sorted CD4+, CD8+, or CD8+CD57+ T cells (not recorded which) from PBMCs. The CDR3 sequence: CASSRRTEPGNTIYF. CDR3 in DNA: TGCGCCAGCAGCCGCCGGACGGAGCCCGGAAACACCATATATTTT. Together with reference TRBV5-1 and TRBJ1-3, the CDR3 gives the full variable domain: KAGVTQTPRYLIKTRGQQVTLSCSPISGHRSVSWYQQTPGQGLQFLFEYFSETQRNKGNFPGRFSGRQFSNSRSEMNVSTLELGDSALYLCASSRRTEPGNTIYFGEGSWLTVV.